Listed below are T cell receptor beta chains from one sample, sequenced in a study of cytomegalovirus exposure and HLA in healthy donors. Assay: immunoSEQ multiplex PCR; the TCRdb copy retains only in-frame clones and omits some. This sample has around 75,000 clones, with roughly 74% found just once. The sample was PBMCs. The receptors were gathered from a man aged 35-49 years in good health and CMV-seronegative. Both conserved end residues are part of each CDR3.

V gene,J gene,CDR3 protein
TRBV6-6,TRBJ2-5,CASSYPSPAGQETQYF
TRBV7-3,TRBJ1-6,CASSFQRESPLHF
TRBV10-3,TRBJ2-7,CAISGDRGFYEQYF
TRBV4-1,TRBJ2-3,CASSQEWTLAGQDTQYF
TRBV7-2,TRBJ1-5,CASSSYSNQPQHF
TRBV7-3,TRBJ2-3,CASSFGTGGADTQYF
TRBV4-2,TRBJ2-3,CASSQPSGGASDTQYF
TRBV7-2,TRBJ2-3,CASSTMSGGNSDTQYF
TRBV29-1,TRBJ2-7,CSVKDGHEQYF
TRBV28,TRBJ2-5,CASSRPPRETQYF
TRBV7-9,TRBJ1-4,CASSLERVGKLFF
TRBV19,TRBJ2-5,CASSIFSGGLETQYF
TRBV12-5,TRBJ2-3,CASGRKGGEDTQYF
TRBV19,TRBJ2-7,CASSSEYRTGIYEQYF
TRBV7-7,TRBJ2-5,CASGGAGRETQYF
TRBV18,TRBJ2-7,CASSAPGYGEQYF
TRBV9,TRBJ1-3,CARSGTGGIAGNTIYF
TRBV9,TRBJ2-3,CASSVAGVDTQYF
TRBV6-1,TRBJ1-6,CASRLQGYNNSPLHF
TRBV5-1,TRBJ2-7,CASSLTGVSYEQYF
TRBV7-2,TRBJ1-1,CASRAGDRGSAFF
TRBV4-1,TRBJ2-7,CASSRTSGVYEQYF
TRBV2,TRBJ1-6,CASSEYGIELSPLHF
TRBV2,TRBJ1-2,CASRPDTGSGYTF
TRBV7-3,TRBJ1-6,CASSQWTGENSPLHF